This entry lists 18 T cell receptor beta chains sequenced from one sample in a study of monozygotic twins with inflammatory bowel disease. TCRdb reprocessed the 5' RACE reads and stores each CDR3 protein as one record, lacking DNA. This sample's table has some 210,000 distinct CDR3 sequences. Sequencing input: blood. Source of these receptors: a human donor with ulcerative colitis or Crohn's disease, or a healthy co-twin of an affected twin (not recorded which).

This chain's CDR3 is CASSSGGASYNEQFF. This chain uses TRBV7-9 with TRBJ2-1; TCRdb's D gene call, TRBD2, goes unchecked for lack of DNA. The germline V gene encodes CDR1 SEHNR and CDR2 FQNEAQ (reference sequence). The CDR3 sequence is 15 residues long.

The chain employs TRBV12-3 or TRBV12-4 and TRBJ1-5; TCRdb's assignment of TRBD1 cannot be checked, as there is no DNA. The CDR3 has 13 amino acids. The CDR3 here is CASSWGTPAPQHF.

This chain connects TRBV11-2 to TRBJ1-1; TCRdb's D call, TRBD1, is unchecked because there is no DNA. Germline loops: CDR1 SGHAT, CDR2 FQNNGV. The CDR3 is 13 amino acids. The CDR3 reads CASSSYRATEAFF.

This chain uses TRBV7-9 with TRBJ1-2; as DNA is missing, the TRBD1 call by TCRdb cannot be tested. The CDR3 covers 12 residues. Germline V lookup: CDR1 SEHNR, CDR2 FQNEAQ (reference sequence). CDR3 loop: CASSSDREGYTF.

The CDR3: CASSSHQTANYGYTF. The J gene is TRBJ1-2, the V gene TRBV6-2 or TRBV6-3. The CDR3 spans 15 residues. The germline gives CDR1 MNHEY, CDR2 SVGEGT.

This chain's CDR3 is CASSWQGGSNEQFF. This sequence joins TRBV12-3 or TRBV12-4 and TRBJ2-1; no DNA is available, so the TRBD1 call from TCRdb remains unchecked. The CDR3 loop spans 14 amino acids.

The rearrangement joins TRBV7-9 to TRBJ2-7; as DNA is missing, the TRBD1 call by TCRdb cannot be tested. Germline V gene sequence: CDR1 SEHNR, CDR2 FQNEAQ (reference sequence). The CDR3 sequence is 13 residues long. CDR3 sequence reads: CASSLNGQGAVYF. Based on the CDR3 plus reference TRBV7-9 and TRBJ2-7, the full variable domain is DTGVSQNPRHKITKRGQNVTFRCDPISEHNRLYWYRQTLGQGPEFLTYFQNEAQLEKSRLLSDRFSAERPKGSFSTLEIQRTEQGDSAMYLCASSLNGQGAVYFGPGTRLTVT.

This chain joins TRBV20-1 and TRBJ2-3; TCRdb's assignment of TRBD1 cannot be checked, as there is no DNA. CDR1 and CDR2 (germline): DFQATT, SNEGSKA (reference sequence). The CDR3 sequence is 13 residues long. This CDR3 reads CSAGSREKDTQYF.

The chain links TRBV5-1 to TRBJ1-2; TCRdb reports TRBD1, a call that lacks DNA to check it against. The CDR3 totals 13 residues. Germline V gene data show CDR1 as SGHRS and CDR2 as YFSETQ. This CDR3 reads CASSLSRDYGYTF.

The chain couples TRBV12-3 or TRBV12-4 to TRBJ2-3; TCRdb proposes TRBD1, but this gene call is untestable without DNA. The CDR3 is 12 amino acids. The CDR3 sequence is CASSLAGQRKYF.

The chain combines TRBV18 with TRBJ2-1; as DNA is missing, the TRBD1 call by TCRdb cannot be tested. Germline CDR1 and CDR2: KGHSH and LQKENI. The CDR3 has 13 residues. The CDR3 loop reads CASSPVGVNEQFF.

J is TRBJ2-7 and V is TRBV12-3 or TRBV12-4. This CDR3 region has 13 residues. The CDR3 here is CASSTDAAYEQYF.

The V gene is TRBV6-5, the J gene TRBJ2-3. This CDR3 contains 18 residues. Germline loops: CDR1 MNHEY, CDR2 SVGAGI. CDR3 region: CASSYSDRIPSSTDTQYF.

This chain joins TRBV18 and TRBJ1-2; no DNA is available, so the TRBD1 call from TCRdb remains unchecked. The germline CDR1 and CDR2 sequences are KGHSH and LQKENI. This CDR3 is 14 amino acids long. The CDR3 loop reads CASSPRGTGNGYTF.

The chain combines TRBV5-1 with TRBJ2-5; TCRdb reports TRBD2, a call that lacks DNA to check it against. The CDR3 loop spans 18 amino acids. The germline V gene has CDR1 SGHRS and CDR2 YFSETQ. The CDR3 here is CASSFRPGGRQYQETQYF.

J is TRBJ1-2 and V is TRBV20-1; lacking DNA, the TRBD1 call made by TCRdb goes unchecked. Germline-derived CDR1 and CDR2 are DFQATT and SNEGSKA (reference sequence). The CDR3 runs to 11 residues. CDR3: CSAMGANGYTF.

This sequence joins TRBV24-1 and TRBJ2-5; with no DNA, the TCRdb D assignment of TRBD1 cannot be verified. This CDR3 has 16 residues. Germline CDR1 is KGHDR and CDR2 is SFDVKD. This chain's CDR3 is CATSDSTGDVEETQYF.

J is TRBJ2-3 and V is TRBV7-9; TCRdb proposes TRBD2, but this gene call is untestable without DNA. This CDR3 comprises 15 residues. CDR1 is SEHNR, CDR2 FQNEAQ, per germline (reference sequence). The CDR3 loop reads CASSSERAGTDTQYF.